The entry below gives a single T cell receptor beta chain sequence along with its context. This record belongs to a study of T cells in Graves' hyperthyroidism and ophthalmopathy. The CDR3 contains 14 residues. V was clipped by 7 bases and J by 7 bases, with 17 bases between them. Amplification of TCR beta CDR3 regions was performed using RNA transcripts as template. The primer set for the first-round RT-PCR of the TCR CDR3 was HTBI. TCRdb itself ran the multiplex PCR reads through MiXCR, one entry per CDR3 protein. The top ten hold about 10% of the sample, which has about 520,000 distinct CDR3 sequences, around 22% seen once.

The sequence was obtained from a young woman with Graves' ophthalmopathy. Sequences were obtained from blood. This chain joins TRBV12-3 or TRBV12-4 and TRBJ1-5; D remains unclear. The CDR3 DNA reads TGTGCCAGCACTCCCCCGGGAAGAGGCCAGCCCCAGCATTTT. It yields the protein CASTPPGRGQPQHF.